These 19 T cell receptor beta chains originate from one sample sequenced in a study of human T cells and chemical hapten exposure. Stated time point: patch test 1, 2 weeks after DPC sensitization. Indicated treatment: therapeutic diphenylcyclopropenone sensitization with weekly scalp DPC. TCRdb analysed the RACE reads with MiXCR anew, one entry per CDR3 protein. The sample has 150,000 to 200,000 distinct CDR3 sequences, more than 12% seen once; the top ten hold about 1.7%. Here the sequenced sample was whole blood, taken in connection with sensitization to the hapten diphenylcyclopropenone (DPC). The source is a woman in her twenties or thirties with alopecia areata. Some clones in this sample may be carry-over from other donors' samples.

This clonotype was seen at least ten times. The V call is TRBV6-5, the J call TRBJ1-1; D is uncertain. Germline V CDR1 and CDR2: MNHEY, SVGAGI. V lost 0 bases and J lost 2, with 10 bases in between. CDR3 size: 15 residues. CDR3 sequence: CASSYSARSNTEAFF. CDR3 bases: TGTGCCAGCAGTTACTCGGCCAGATCAAACACTGAAGCTTTCTTT.

Many counts were recorded for this clonotype. The chain is built from TRBV28 and TRBJ1-2, with D perhaps TRBD1 (6 bases). V lost 7 bases to trimming and J lost 5 bases, with 26 bases between them. The CDR3 has 17 residues. Germline V lookup: CDR1 MDHEN, CDR2 SYDVKM. CDR3 region: CASTVYSTGQTKYGYTF. In nucleotides, the CDR3 is TGTGCCAGCACAGTTTATAGTACCGGACAGACGAAGTATGGCTACACCTTC.

This clonotype turned up a few times. The chain carries TRBV28 and TRBJ2-7; 9 nucleotides match TRBD2. The CDR3 sequence is 19 residues long. V lost 5 bases and J lost 2; bases outside the gene matches: 19. Germline loops: CDR1 MDHEN, CDR2 SYDVKM. Here the CDR3 DNA reads TGTGCCAGCAGTCCGCCGCTAGCGGGAAACCACCTTAGAACCTACGAGCAGTACTTC. Translated: CASSPPLAGNHLRTYEQYF.

V usage is TRBV18 and J usage is TRBJ1-1, with a possible D match to TRBD1 (5 bases). Germline lookup yields CDR1 KGHSH and CDR2 LQKENI. V was pared by 0 bases and J by 4 bases, with 12 bases between. The length of the CDR3 is 15 residues. As DNA, the CDR3 is TGTGCCAGCTCACCACCCAGGGCCTCCAGCACTGAAGCTTTCTTT. This translates into CASSPPRASSTEAFF.

CDR3 in DNA: TGCGCCAGCAGTCTAGGGAACACAGATACGCAGTATTTT. It encodes CASSLGNTDTQYF. The V and J genes are TRBV5-1 and TRBJ2-3; D is uncertain. The CDR3 is 13 residues long. The germline V gene has CDR1 SGHRS and CDR2 YFSETQ. V lost 5 bases, J lost 2 bases, and 9 bases lay in between.

This chain uses TRBV7-3 with TRBJ2-3; perhaps TRBD1 as D (8 bases). The V and J ends lost 5 bases and 7 bases respectively, with 16 bases between them. From germline, CDR1 is SGHTA and CDR2 FQGTGA. The CDR3 contains 14 residues. CDR3 sequence reads: CASSAQGGMYTQYF. CDR3 DNA: TGTGCCAGCAGCGCACAGGGGGGGATGTATACGCAGTATTTT.

This clonotype was detected ten times or more. The V gene is TRBV12-3 or TRBV12-4, the J gene TRBJ2-7; D remains unclear. This CDR3 is built from 12 residues. V was trimmed by 2 bases and J by 3 bases, leaving 5 bases between them. Written as DNA, the CDR3 is TGTGCCAGCAGTTTAAACAACTACGAGCAGTACTTC. This codes for CASSLNNYEQYF.

This clonotype came up a few times. The rearrangement links TRBV7-9 to TRBJ1-1, with D possibly TRBD1 on 6 matching bases. The CDR3 covers 15 residues. The V and J ends lost 6 bases and 0 bases respectively, with 14 bases between them. Germline V gene data show CDR1 as SEHNR and CDR2 as FQNEAQ (reference sequence). In DNA, the CDR3 is TGTGCCAGCAGTGACAGGTCCTCTCTGAACACTGAAGCTTTCTTT. Translation: CASSDRSSLNTEAFF. The full variable domain, with the rest looked up from reference TRBV7-9 and TRBJ1-1, is DTGVSQNPRHKITKRGQNVTFRCDPISEHNRLYWYRQTLGQGPEFLTYFQNEAQLEKSRLLSDRFSAERPKGSFSTLEIQRTEQGDSAMYLCASSDRSSLNTEAFFGQGTRLTVV.

This clonotype has just a few counts. The chain combines TRBV30 with TRBJ1-1; D perhaps matches TRBD1 (5 bases). Germline lookup yields CDR1 GTSNPN and CDR2 SVGIG (reference sequence). The ends were cut back, 3 bases at V and 5 bases at J, with 16 bases in the middle. The CDR3 runs to 14 residues. CDR3 in amino acids: CAWSLRNTGTEAFF. Written as DNA, the CDR3 is TGTGCCTGGAGCCTCAGGAACACAGGAACTGAAGCTTTCTTT.

The chain joins TRBV15 to TRBJ2-1; TRBD2 agrees at 11 bases. This CDR3 comprises 17 residues. The J segment lost 8 bases and the V segment lost 3 bases, leaving 12 bases of the junction unmatched. CDR1 and CDR2 (germline): LNHNV, YYDKDF (reference sequence). DNA for the CDR3: TGTGCCACCAGCAGGGAGGCGGGACTAGCGGTCATGGATGAGCAGTTCTTC. Amino acid sequence: CATSREAGLAVMDEQFF.

The V gene is TRBV4-2, the J gene TRBJ2-1; 10 bases are a match to TRBD2. V shed 0 bases, J shed 4 bases, and the junction held 0 bases outside the gene matches. Per the germline V gene, CDR1 is LGHNA and CDR2 is YNFKEQ. The CDR3 extends over 15 amino acids. CDR3 sequence reads: CASSQEAGGYNEQFF. CDR3 coding DNA: TGTGCCAGCAGCCAAGAAGCGGGGGGGTACAATGAGCAGTTCTTC.

The chain combines TRBV28 with TRBJ2-7; D is possibly TRBD1 (5 bases). CDR1 and CDR2 from the germline V gene are MDHEN and SYDVKM. V gave up 2 bases and J gave up 6 bases, with 11 bases separating them. The CDR3 is made up of 13 amino acids. The CDR3: CASSLPTQGEQYF. As DNA, the CDR3 is TGTGCCAGCAGTTTACCAACGCAGGGCGAGCAGTACTTC.

V is TRBV5-1 and J is TRBJ2-2, with TRBD1 matching over 7 bases. V shed 1 base and J 6 bases; nucleotides not matched to a gene: 3. This CDR3 has 14 residues. CDR1 SGHRS and CDR2 YFSETQ come from the germline V gene. CDR3 in DNA: TGCGCCAGCAGCTTGACAACAGGGGCCGGGGAGCTGTTTTTT. As protein: CASSLTTGAGELFF.

This clonotype was detected a few times. The chain joins TRBV19 to TRBJ1-1; D possibly corresponds to TRBD1 (6 bases). Germline assignment: CDR1 LNHDA and CDR2 SQIVND (reference sequence). The CDR3 is made up of 14 amino acids. V was cut by 4 bases and J by 1 base, with 10 bases left in between. Written as DNA, the CDR3 is TGTGCCAGTAGTACCCACAGGGCGAACACTGAAGCTTTCTTT. Amino acid sequence: CASSTHRANTEAFF.

This clonotype was detected only a few times. The CDR3 bases are TGTGCCACCAGCTCGGTCGGGACAGGGCTAGGTCAGCCCCAGCATTTT. Protein: CATSSVGTGLGQPQHF. The chain combines TRBV15 with TRBJ1-5; the match to TRBD1 covers 9 bases. V was pared by 5 bases and J by 6 bases, with 11 bases of the junction left unmatched. From germline, CDR1 is LNHNV and CDR2 YYDKDF (reference sequence). This CDR3 comprises 16 residues. Drawing the rest from reference TRBV15 and TRBJ1-5, the complete variable domain is DAMVIQNPRYQVTQFGKPVTLSCSQTLNHNVMYWYQQKSSQAPKLLFHYYDKDFNNEADTPDNFQSRRPNTSFCFLDIRSPGLGDTAMYLCATSSVGTGLGQPQHFGDGTRLSIL.

The chain joins TRBV12-3 or TRBV12-4 to TRBJ2-1, with TRBD2 matching over 8 bases. This CDR3 has 16 amino acids. The V segment lost 6 bases and the J segment 7 bases; nucleotides outside the gene matches: 14. The CDR3 DNA reads as TGTGCCAGCAGCCAGACGAGCGGGAGAGGAGGAAATGAGCAGTTCTTC. Amino acid sequence: CASSQTSGRGGNEQFF.

The chain joins TRBV6-1 to TRBJ1-4, with D hard to call. V gave up 5 bases and J gave up 0 bases, with 10 bases separating them. The germline gives CDR1 MNHNS, CDR2 SASEGT. The length of the CDR3 is 15 residues. The CDR3 DNA reads as TGTGCCAGCAGTAGAACCACTGCAACTAATGAAAAACTGTTTTTT. As protein: CASSRTTATNEKLFF.

This clonotype was counted a few times. V is TRBV4-3 and J is TRBJ2-5; the D gene is possibly TRBD2 (5 bases). CDR3 size: 15 residues. Germline CDR1 and CDR2: LGHNA and YSLEER. V was trimmed by 1 base and J by 1 base, leaving 10 bases between them. The CDR3 protein is CASSQGLRAQETQYF. The DNA for the CDR3 is TGCGCCAGCAGCCAAGGGTTGCGGGCCCAAGAGACCCAGTACTTC.

Turning to this clonotype: A much larger clone differs by one base, so this may be a read error. J is TRBJ2-5 and V is TRBV7-2; no definite D call. Trimming removed 5 bases from V and 2 bases from J, with 3 bases in between. CDR3 size: 11 residues. Germline assignment: CDR1 SGHTA and CDR2 FQGNSA. In DNA form, the CDR3 reads TGTGCCAGCAGCAAACAAGAGACCCAGTACTTC. Translating it yields CASSKQETQYF.